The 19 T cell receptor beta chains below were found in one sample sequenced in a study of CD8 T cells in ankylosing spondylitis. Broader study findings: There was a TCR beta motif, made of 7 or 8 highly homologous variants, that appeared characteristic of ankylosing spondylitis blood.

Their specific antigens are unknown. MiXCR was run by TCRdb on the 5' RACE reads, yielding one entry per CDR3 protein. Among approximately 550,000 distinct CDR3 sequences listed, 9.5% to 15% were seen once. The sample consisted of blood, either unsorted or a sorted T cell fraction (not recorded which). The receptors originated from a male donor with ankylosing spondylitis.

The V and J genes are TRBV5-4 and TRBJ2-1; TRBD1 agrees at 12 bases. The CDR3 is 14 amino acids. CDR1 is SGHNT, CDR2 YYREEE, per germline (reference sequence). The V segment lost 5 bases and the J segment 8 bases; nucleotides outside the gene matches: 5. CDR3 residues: CASRWGQGADEQFF. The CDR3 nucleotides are TGTGCCAGCAGGTGGGGACAGGGGGCCGATGAGCAGTTCTTC.

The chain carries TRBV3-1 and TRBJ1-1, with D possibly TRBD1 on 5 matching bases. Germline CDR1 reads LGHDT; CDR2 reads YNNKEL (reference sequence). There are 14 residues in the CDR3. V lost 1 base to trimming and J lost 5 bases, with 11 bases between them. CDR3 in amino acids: CASSQGGRGTEAFF. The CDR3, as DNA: TGTGCCAGCAGCCAAGGGGGCCGGGGAACTGAAGCTTTCTTT.

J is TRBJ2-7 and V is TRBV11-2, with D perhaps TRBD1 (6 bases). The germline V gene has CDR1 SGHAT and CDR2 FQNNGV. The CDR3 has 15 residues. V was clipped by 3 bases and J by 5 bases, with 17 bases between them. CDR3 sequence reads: CASSFSGTLIDEQYF. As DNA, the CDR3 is TGTGCCAGCAGCTTCTCCGGGACATTAATCGACGAGCAGTACTTC.

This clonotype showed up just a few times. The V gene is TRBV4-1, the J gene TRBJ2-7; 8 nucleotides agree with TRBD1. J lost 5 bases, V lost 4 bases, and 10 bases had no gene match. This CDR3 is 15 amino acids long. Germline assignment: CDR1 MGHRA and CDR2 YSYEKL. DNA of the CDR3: TGCGCCAGCAGCCCGAGACAGGGGAGGCGTCACGAGCAGTACGTC. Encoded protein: CASSPRQGRRHEQYV.

CDR3 sequence reads: CASSLAGGGNTGELFF. CDR3 in DNA: TGCGCCAGCAGCTTGGCCGGCGGAGGCAACACCGGGGAGCTGTTTTTT. The chain has TRBV5-1 and TRBJ2-2, with a tentative D call TRBD2 (5 bases). This CDR3 has 16 residues. From germline, CDR1 is SGHRS and CDR2 YFSETQ. With 0 bases removed from V and 2 bases from J, the gap between germline ends came to 11 bases.

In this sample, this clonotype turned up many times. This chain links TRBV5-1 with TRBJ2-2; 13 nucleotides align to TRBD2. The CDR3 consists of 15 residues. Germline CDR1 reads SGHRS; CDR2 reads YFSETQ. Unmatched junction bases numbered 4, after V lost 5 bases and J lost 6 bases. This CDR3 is CASRRTSGSPGELFF. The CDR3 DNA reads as TGCGCCAGCAGAAGGACTAGCGGGAGCCCCGGGGAGCTGTTTTTT.

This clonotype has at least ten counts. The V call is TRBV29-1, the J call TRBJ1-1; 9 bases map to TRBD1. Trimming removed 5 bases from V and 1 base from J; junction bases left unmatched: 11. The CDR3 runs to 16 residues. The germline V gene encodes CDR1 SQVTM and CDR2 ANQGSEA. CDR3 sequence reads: CSVTPPTGGPNTEAFF. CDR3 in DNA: TGCAGCGTTACTCCCCCGACAGGGGGACCGAACACTGAAGCTTTCTTT.

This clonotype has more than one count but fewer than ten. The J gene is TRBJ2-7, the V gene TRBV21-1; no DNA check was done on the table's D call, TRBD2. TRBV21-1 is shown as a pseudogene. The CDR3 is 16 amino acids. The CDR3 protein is CASSHPTAGGSDEQYV. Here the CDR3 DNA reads TGTGCCAGCAGCCACCCTACGGCGGGAGGGTCGGACGAGCAGTACGTC.

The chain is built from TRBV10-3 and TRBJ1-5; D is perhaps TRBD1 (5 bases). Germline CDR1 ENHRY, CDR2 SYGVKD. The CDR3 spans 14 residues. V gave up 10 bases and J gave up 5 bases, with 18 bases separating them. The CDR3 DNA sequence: TGTGCCACCAGGTCCGGACACACGGATCAGCCCCAGCATTTT. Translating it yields CATRSGHTDQPQHF.

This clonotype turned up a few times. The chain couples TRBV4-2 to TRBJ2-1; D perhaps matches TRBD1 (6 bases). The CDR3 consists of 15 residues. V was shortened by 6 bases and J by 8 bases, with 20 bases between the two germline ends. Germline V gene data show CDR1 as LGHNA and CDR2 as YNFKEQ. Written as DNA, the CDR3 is TGTGCCAGCAGTCGACAGGCCACCTCTGTCGATGAGCAGTTCTTC. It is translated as CASSRQATSVDEQFF.

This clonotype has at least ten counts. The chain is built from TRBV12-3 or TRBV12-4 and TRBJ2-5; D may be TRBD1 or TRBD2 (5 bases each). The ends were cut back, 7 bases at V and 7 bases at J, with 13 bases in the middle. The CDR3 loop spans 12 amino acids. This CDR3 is CASTPGGGTQYF. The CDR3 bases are TGTGCCAGCACGCCCGGTGGGGGGACCCAGTACTTC.

The CDR3 bases are TGTGCCAGCAGTGTGGGACCCAGGGCGGGCAATGAGCAGTTCTTC. Translating it yields CASSVGPRAGNEQFF. This chain uses TRBV12-3 or TRBV12-4 with TRBJ2-1; D is possibly TRBD1 or TRBD2 (5 bases each). This CDR3 has 15 amino acids. V was pared by 5 bases and J by 6 bases, with 17 bases between.

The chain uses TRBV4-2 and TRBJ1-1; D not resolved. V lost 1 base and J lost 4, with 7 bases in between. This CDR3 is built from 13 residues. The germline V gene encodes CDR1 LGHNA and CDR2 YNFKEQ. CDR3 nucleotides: TGTGCCAGCAGCCAAGGATCGGCCACTGAAGCTTTCTTT. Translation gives CASSQGSATEAFF.

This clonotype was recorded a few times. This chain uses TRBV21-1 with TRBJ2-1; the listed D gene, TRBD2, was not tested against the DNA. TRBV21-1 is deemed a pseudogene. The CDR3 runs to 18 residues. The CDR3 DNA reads TGTGCCAGCAGCAAAGGGCTCTTAGCGGGAGGTCGCTACAATGAGCAGTTCTTC. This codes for CASSKGLLAGGRYNEQFF.

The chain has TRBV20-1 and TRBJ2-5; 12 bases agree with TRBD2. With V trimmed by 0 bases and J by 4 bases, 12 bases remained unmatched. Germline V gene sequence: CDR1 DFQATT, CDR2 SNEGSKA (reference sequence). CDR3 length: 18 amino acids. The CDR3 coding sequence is TGCAGTGCTAGAGATGATCTAGCGGGAGGGGTTTTGCGAGAGACCCAGTACTTC. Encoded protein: CSARDDLAGGVLRETQYF.

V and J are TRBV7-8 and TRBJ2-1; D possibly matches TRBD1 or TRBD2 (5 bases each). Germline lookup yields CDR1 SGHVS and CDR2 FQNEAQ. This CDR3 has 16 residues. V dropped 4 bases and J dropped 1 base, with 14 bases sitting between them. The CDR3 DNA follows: TGTGCCAGCAGCTACACCCTTGGGGGATCCTACAATGAGCAGTTCTTC. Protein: CASSYTLGGSYNEQFF.

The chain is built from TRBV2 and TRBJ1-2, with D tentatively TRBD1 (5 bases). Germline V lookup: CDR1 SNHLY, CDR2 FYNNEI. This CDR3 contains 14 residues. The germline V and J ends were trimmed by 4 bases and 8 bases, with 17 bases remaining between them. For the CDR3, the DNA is TGTGCCAGCAGTGGGGGGTTTAAGGAATCGGGCTACACCTTC. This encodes CASSGGFKESGYTF.

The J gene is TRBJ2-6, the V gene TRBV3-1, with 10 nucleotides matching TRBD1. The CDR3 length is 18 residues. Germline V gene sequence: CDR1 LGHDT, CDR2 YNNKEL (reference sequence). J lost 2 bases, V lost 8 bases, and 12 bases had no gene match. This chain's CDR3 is CASASDRGLVAGANVLTF. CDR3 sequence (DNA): TGTGCCAGCGCCTCCGACAGGGGGCTGGTTGCTGGGGCCAACGTCCTGACTTTC.

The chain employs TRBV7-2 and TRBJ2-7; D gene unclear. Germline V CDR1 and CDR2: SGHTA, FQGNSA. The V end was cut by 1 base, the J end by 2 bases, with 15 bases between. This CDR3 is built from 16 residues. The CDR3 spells CASSLVRGYATYEQYF. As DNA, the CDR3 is TGTGCCAGCAGCTTAGTTCGAGGCTATGCTACCTACGAGCAGTACTTC.